The text below deals with one T cell receptor (beta chain). A junction end diverges from the germline sequence, so it may reflect a read error. The data were obtained in a study of blood T cell repertoires in COVID-19. Study-wide background: The study drew acute and convalescent COVID-19 samples from the United States, Italy and Spain. PBMCs, B-cell-depleted T cells, or T cells provided the cDNA or gDNA that made up the material.

This CDR3 comprises 15 residues. CDR1 and CDR2 (germline): MNHEY, SVGAGI. Some clones are missing from TCRdb's copy, which holds only in-frame ones; the method was immunoSEQ multiplex PCR. The sample yields 150,000 or so clones, about 85% seen once. The chain links TRBV6-5 to TRBJ2-7; perhaps TRBD1 as D (6 bases). This clonotype originated in a man aged 18-30 years with acute or convalescent COVID-19. The sequencing input was peripheral blood. The CDR3: CASNTGTPQSSEQYF. CDR3 DNA: TGTGCCAGCAATACCGGGACACCCCAATCCTCCGAGCAGTACTTC.